Listed here are 19 T cell receptor beta chains from one sample, sequenced in a study of cytomegalovirus exposure and HLA in healthy donors. The study ran its PCR with 60 Vbeta and 13 Jbeta primers. Assay: immunoSEQ multiplex PCR; the TCRdb copy retains only in-frame clones and omits some. Of roughly 170,000 clones listed, about three quarters are singletons. Input material: PBMCs. The receptors were sampled from a female donor in good health and CMV-seronegative.

This chain links TRBV27 with TRBJ2-5, with 9 bases lining up with TRBD2. The J call is uncertain, as TRBJ2-7 better fits the DNA end. The CDR3 consists of 17 residues. Germline V gene data show CDR1 as MNHEY and CDR2 as SMNVEV (reference sequence). CDR3 loop: CASSSGRISGGFYEQYF. In DNA, the CDR3 is TGTGCCAGCAGTTCGGGAAGAATTAGCGGGGGTTTTTACGAGCAGTACTTC.

The chain recombines TRBV6-6 with TRBJ2-5; 7 positions match TRBD1. This CDR3 contains 16 residues. CDR1 is MNHNY and CDR2 is SVGAGI in the germline V gene (reference sequence). Trimming cost V 6 bases and J 4 bases; bases outside gene matches: 14. The CDR3 sequence: CASSSFQTGSGETQYF. The CDR3 DNA is TGTGCCAGCAGCTCATTCCAGACAGGGTCCGGAGAGACCCAGTACTTC.

The gene calls are TRBV2 and TRBJ1-2, with TRBD1 as a possible D gene (6 bases). The CDR3 has 13 amino acids. V was pared by 8 bases and J by 2 bases, with 12 bases between. The V gene's germline CDR1 is SNHLY and CDR2 FYNNEI. The CDR3 is CASGQSPNYGYTF. The CDR3 DNA reads as TGTGCCAGCGGACAGTCCCCCAACTATGGCTACACCTTC.

This rearrangement joins TRBV5-1 to TRBJ2-5, with D tentatively TRBD2 (6 bases). Germline CDR1 and CDR2: SGHRS and YFSETQ. There are 15 residues in the CDR3. Trimming took off 1 base at V and 5 bases at J, with 15 bases between the two ends. CDR3 coding DNA: TGCGCCAGCAGCTTGTATAAAGGGCTAGCGGAGACCCAGTACTTC. Its translation: CASSLYKGLAETQYF.

In the case of this clone: One junction end does not reproduce the germline sequence, and a read error may be involved. The gene calls are TRBV14 and TRBJ2-4; possible D gene TRBD2, 5 bases. The CDR3 contains 14 residues. The V gene's germline CDR1 is SGHDN and CDR2 FVKESK. CDR3 sequence (DNA): TGTGCCAGCAGCCAAGACCAGCGGAGAAACAGTCAGTACTTC. It translates to CASSQDQRRNSQYF.

The chain combines TRBV28 with TRBJ1-4; 7 bases map to TRBD1. V lost 10 bases and J lost 13; bases outside the gene matches: 9. Per the germline V gene, CDR1 is MDHEN and CDR2 is SYDVKM. The CDR3 totals 11 residues. CDR3 sequence: CATTGSETLFF. The CDR3 DNA is TGTGCCACGACAGGGAGTGAGACACTGTTTTTT.

The CDR3 DNA follows: TGTGCCAGCAGTTACTCGACTAGTGTGGACAACTACGAGCAGTACTTC. Translated: CASSYSTSVDNYEQYF. The V gene is TRBV6-6, the J gene TRBJ2-7; weak D call: TRBD2 (6 bases). This CDR3 has 16 amino acids. V lost 0 bases to trimming and J lost 3 bases, with 15 bases between them. The germline V gene encodes CDR1 MNHNY and CDR2 SVGAGI (reference sequence).

This chain connects TRBV19 to TRBJ1-2; D not certain. Germline-derived CDR1 and CDR2 are LNHDA and SQIVND (reference sequence). This CDR3 has 15 amino acids. The V and J ends lost 7 bases and 2 bases respectively, with 17 bases between them. Here the CDR3 DNA reads TGTGCCAGTATTCGAACAGCTGAAATGAACTATGGCTACACCTTC. Its translation: CASIRTAEMNYGYTF.

This chain joins TRBV5-1 and TRBJ1-1, with TRBD1 matching 9 bases. V shed 4 bases and J 4 bases; nucleotides not matched to a gene: 8. The CDR3 spans 15 residues. Germline V CDR1 and CDR2: SGHRS, YFSETQ. The DNA of the CDR3 is TGCGCCAGCAGCGTTCTAACAGGGGGCTCCACTGAAGCTTTCTTT. This translates into CASSVLTGGSTEAFF.

The rearrangement joins TRBV4-3 to TRBJ2-3; a possible D gene is TRBD2 (6 bases). This CDR3 contains 15 residues. The germline V gene encodes CDR1 LGHNA and CDR2 YSLEER. The germline V and J ends were trimmed by 4 bases and 5 bases, with 16 bases remaining between them. This CDR3 reads CASSPIDGSQDTQYF. CDR3 nucleotides: TGCGCCAGCAGCCCCATTGACGGGAGCCAAGATACGCAGTATTTT.

The chain has TRBV7-9 and TRBJ1-1; D is uncertain. The V end was cut by 3 bases, the J end by 2 bases, with 7 bases between. Germline values: CDR1 SEHNR, CDR2 FQNEAQ (reference sequence). This CDR3 is 13 amino acids long. The CDR3 DNA reads as TGTGCCAGCAGCTTTTTACTTAACACTGAAGCTTTCTTT. It codes for CASSFLLNTEAFF.

This clone was seen once. The CDR3 nucleotides read TGCGCCAGCAGCTTGGACAACTCTGGAAACACCATATATTTT. This gives the protein CASSLDNSGNTIYF. The rearrangement links TRBV5-1 to TRBJ1-3; D gene uncertain. The CDR3 is 14 residues long. Germline V gene sequence: CDR1 SGHRS, CDR2 YFSETQ. Trimming shortened V by 0 bases and J by 0 bases, and 4 bases separated the two germline ends.

The chain links TRBV5-1 to TRBJ2-1; D may be TRBD1 (6 bases). Trimming left V 1 base short and J 1 base short, with 12 bases between. This CDR3 spans 16 amino acids. Germline CDR1 and CDR2: SGHRS and YFSETQ. The CDR3 is CASSLLTGSSYNEQFF. Written as DNA, the CDR3 is TGCGCCAGCAGCTTGCTCACAGGGAGTTCCTACAATGAGCAGTTCTTC.

V usage is TRBV5-1 and J usage is TRBJ1-5; possibly TRBD1 for D (6 bases). Between the trimmed V and J ends, which lost 1 base and 0 bases, there was a span of 8 bases. This CDR3 has 15 residues. Germline loops: CDR1 SGHRS, CDR2 YFSETQ. CDR3 bases: TGCGCCAGCAGCTTGACAGGGTATAGCAATCAGCCCCAGCATTTT. This sequence encodes CASSLTGYSNQPQHF. The whole variable domain, remainder taken from reference TRBV5-1 and TRBJ1-5, is KAGVTQTPRYLIKTRGQQVTLSCSPISGHRSVSWYQQTPGQGLQFLFEYFSETQRNKGNFPGRFSGRQFSNSRSEMNVSTLELGDSALYLCASSLTGYSNQPQHFGDGTRLSIL.

The J gene is TRBJ1-3, the V gene TRBV25-1; D gene ambiguous. Germline assignment: CDR1 MGHDK and CDR2 SYGVNS. V dropped 7 bases and J dropped 0 bases, with 7 bases sitting between them. This CDR3 spans 13 amino acids. CDR3 nucleotide sequence: TGTGCCAGCACAGTTTCCTCTGGAAACACCATATATTTT. It encodes CASTVSSGNTIYF. Supplemented by reference TRBV25-1 and TRBJ1-3, the full variable domain reads EADIYQTPRYLVIGTGKKITLECSQTMGHDKMYWYQQDPGMELHLIHYSYGVNSTEKGDLSSESTVSRIRTEHFPLTLESARPSHTSQYLCASTVSSGNTIYFGEGSWLTVV.

The chain couples TRBV7-2 to TRBJ2-1, with unresolved D. Trimming stripped 2 bases from V and 6 bases from J, with 5 bases between. The length of the CDR3 is 12 residues. Germline CDR1 SGHTA, CDR2 FQGNSA. CDR3 in amino acids: CASSLTGNEQFF. CDR3 nucleotide sequence: TGTGCCAGCAGCTTAACTGGCAATGAGCAGTTCTTC. Full variable domain (missing parts from reference TRBV7-2 and TRBJ2-1): GAGVSQSPSNKVTEKGKDVELRCDPISGHTALYWYRQSLGQGLEFLIYFQGNSAPDKSGLPSDRFSAERTGGSVSTLTIQRTQQEDSAVYLCASSLTGNEQFFGPGTRLTVL.

V is TRBV6-5 and J is TRBJ1-2; D is possibly TRBD1 (6 bases). This CDR3 region has 12 residues. Germline V gives CDR1 MNHEY, CDR2 SVGAGI. V was clipped by 6 bases and J by 5 bases, with 10 bases between them. CDR3 sequence reads: CASRDSLYGYTF. For the CDR3, the DNA is TGTGCCAGCAGGGACAGCCTATATGGCTACACCTTC.

This clone has a handful of counts. The CDR3 spells CASSLNRGWGKNTEAFF. The CDR3 DNA sequence: TGTGCCAGCAGCCTAAACAGGGGGTGGGGGAAGAACACTGAAGCTTTCTTT. This chain joins TRBV11-2 and TRBJ1-1; 8 bases fit TRBD1. J gave up 1 base and V 5 bases, and 12 bases lay outside the gene matches. The V gene's germline CDR1 is SGHAT and CDR2 FQNNGV. The CDR3 extends over 17 amino acids.

V is TRBV7-3 and J is TRBJ2-3; a possible D gene is TRBD2 (5 bases). V was pared by 8 bases and J by 1 base, with 7 bases between. Germline V gene lookup returns CDR1 SGHTA and CDR2 FQGTGA. The CDR3 loop spans 12 amino acids. CDR3 sequence (DNA): TGTGCCAGCTCGCGGGGCACAGATACGCAGTATTTT. Protein: CASSRGTDTQYF. Complete variable domain (other parts from reference TRBV7-3 and TRBJ2-3): GAGVSQTPSNKVTEKGKYVELRCDPISGHTALYWYRQSLGQGPEFLIYFQGTGAADDSGLPNDRFFAVRPEGSVSTLKIQRTERGDSAVYLCASSRGTDTQYFGPGTRLTVL.